This TCR beta chain was obtained from a study of CD8 T cells in ankylosing spondylitis. The V gene's germline CDR1 is MNHEY and CDR2 SVGEGT. V was clipped by 10 bases and J by 12 bases, with 28 bases between them. This CDR3 has 14 amino acids. This clonotype was seen repeatedly, ten times or more. TCRdb passed the 5' RACE reads through MiXCR, listing each CDR3 protein once. The sample has more than 30,000 distinct CDR3 sequences; under 15% are singletons. The TCR sequence derives from a male donor with ankylosing spondylitis. Sequences were obtained from synovial fluid, either unsorted or a sorted T cell fraction (not recorded which). This chain connects TRBV6-2 or TRBV6-3 to TRBJ2-7; D is ambiguous. The CDR3 region has the DNA TGTGCCACCAAGGGCCCCCTGGACGCCTATTCAAGGTACTTC. This sequence encodes CATKGPLDAYSRYF.